This T cell receptor (beta chain) is drawn from a study of blood T cell repertoires in COVID-19 (dated by TCRdb to 2018 to 2020). Study-level background: The collaborator samples originated in the United States, Italy and Spain and spanned the acute and convalescent phases of COVID-19. The material from the prospective study consisted of cDNA or gDNA derived from T cells, B-cell-depleted T cells, or PBMCs. Subjects who had been exposed to COVID-19, were actively infected with it, or had recovered from it provided the deeply sampled blood TCRbeta repertoires that made up the dataset. A freely available public database, intended as a resource for researchers studying the immune response to SARS-CoV-2, is where the repertoires were released. The samples were drawn from two sources: the first 160 participants of the ongoing ImmuneRACE study, and over 950 subjects contributed by 6 global collaborators. A de-identified subject ID, COVID-19 status, age in years and sex were almost always included in the sample metadata. Where available, HLA class I and class II types were obtained from metadata supplied by the sample provider rather than from assay-based typing.

Study-level results and caveats: The quantity of clinical and demographic metadata differed by source and by participant and was supplied without curation.

TCRbeta CDR3 regions were amplified from genomic DNA by means of the immunoSEQ Assay, a bias-controlled multiplex PCR. Processing in the source paper ran as follows. Nucleated cell counts per sample were estimated from amplification of reference gene primers within the assay. To quantify the absolute abundance of each unique TCRbeta CDR3 rearrangement, sequence reads were collapsed and filtered. Productive Simpson clonality was computed per sample as the square root of Simpson's diversity index over productive rearrangements. TCRdb provides this immuneACCESS table in a form limited to in-frame rearrangements. Some clones are lacking; in checked studies, under half of them reflect an unresolved V gene, and why the rest are absent is not known. Clone size and the V and J calls come from that table; the DNA yielded D and trimming. The sample profile shows 150,000 to 200,000 clones; 80% of them were found once. Of the sample, around 6.9% is held by the ten largest clones.

Whole blood was collected in K2EDTA tubes by collaborating institutions according to the institutions' own protocols. Collaborator samples were shipped for TCRbeta analysis as frozen whole blood, isolated PBMCs, or DNA extracted from either sample type. The germline V gene (reference sequence) gives CDR1 as LGHDT and CDR2 as YNNKEL. The CDR3 covers 11 residues, taking in both the cysteine and the phenylalanine. The CDR3 DNA has 33 bases and is translated from base 1. Deletion took 4 bases off V and 7 bases off J, with a span of 7 bases between the germline ends. In the case of this clone: Its antigen specificity is not known. No clone much larger than this one lies a single base away; base qualities are absent.

The clonotype originates from a man between 60 and 75 years old with acute or convalescent COVID-19. The sequence links TRBV3-1 (or the pseudogene TRBV3-2) to TRBJ1-1; a weak D assignment points to TRBD1 (5 bases agree). Material: peripheral blood. The DNA reads TGTGCCAGCAGCCCGGGGGGTGAAGCTTTCTTT. It is translated as CASSPGGEAFF.